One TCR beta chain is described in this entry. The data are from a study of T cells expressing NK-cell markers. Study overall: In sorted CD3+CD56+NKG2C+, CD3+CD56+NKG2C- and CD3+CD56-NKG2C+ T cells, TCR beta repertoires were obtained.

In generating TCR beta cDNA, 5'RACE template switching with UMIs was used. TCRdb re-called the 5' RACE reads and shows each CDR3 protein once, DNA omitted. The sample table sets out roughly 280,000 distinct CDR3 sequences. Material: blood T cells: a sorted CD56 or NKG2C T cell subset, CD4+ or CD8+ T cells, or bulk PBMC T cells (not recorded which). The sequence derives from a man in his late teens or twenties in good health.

The CDR3 region is CASSAWTPLTDTQYF. The rearrangement links TRBV7-2 to TRBJ2-3; TCRdb picks TRBD2, but there is no DNA to check that call. CDR1 and CDR2 (germline): SGHTA, FQGNSA. The CDR3 spans 15 residues.